Each of the 17 T cell receptor beta chains below was sequenced from the same sample in a study of response to subunit inactivated influenza vaccine. TCRdb reprocessed the RT-PCR reads with MiXCR, giving one entry per CDR3 protein. In the table there are about 480,000 distinct CDR3 sequences, 10% to 15% of which are singletons. The source material was PBMCs from blood, sampled 45 days after vaccination. Receptors were obtained from a man aged 45-65 years who received an inactivated influenza vaccine.

This clonotype was picked up one time. The chain couples TRBV18 to TRBJ2-3, with D tentatively TRBD1 or TRBD2 (5 bases each). Per germline, CDR1 KGHSH and CDR2 LQKENI. This CDR3 region has 15 residues. The V end was cut by 4 bases, the J end by 2 bases, with 13 bases between. The DNA of the CDR3 is TGTGCCAGCTCACTCGCCGGGACCACCACAGATACGCAGTATTTT. Its protein product is CASSLAGTTTDTQYF.

V gene TRBV10-3 combines with J gene TRBJ2-3; 8 bases agree with TRBD2. The CDR3 loop spans 14 amino acids. The germline V gene encodes CDR1 ENHRY and CDR2 SYGVKD. The V gene end was trimmed by 5 bases and the J gene end by 8 bases; junction bases not matched to a gene: 9. The CDR3 loop is CAISPGGGIGTQYF. DNA for the CDR3: TGTGCCATCAGTCCCGGCGGGGGGATTGGTACGCAGTATTTT.

The chain carries TRBV6-1 and TRBJ1-1; D remains ambiguous. V dropped 7 bases and J dropped 0 bases, with 12 bases sitting between them. The CDR3 length is 14 residues. From germline, CDR1 is MNHNS and CDR2 SASEGT. CDR3 sequence (DNA): TGTGCCAGCAAGGGAGAGAGCATGAACACTGAAGCTTTCTTT. Encoded protein: CASKGESMNTEAFF.

On this clonotype: Sequence at one end of the junction differs from germline and may be a read error. The chain has TRBV6-1 and TRBJ2-7; 10 bases match TRBD1. The CDR3 consists of 14 residues. Germline V gene sequence: CDR1 MNHNS, CDR2 SASEGT. CDR3 protein: CASSTTGGAYEQSF. CDR3 sequence (DNA): TGTGCCAGCAGTACGACAGGGGGCGCGTACGAGCAGTCCTTC.

This clonotype has just a few counts. This sequence joins TRBV20-1 and TRBJ2-2; D may be TRBD1 (6 bases). V lost 4 bases to trimming and J lost 4 bases, with 13 bases between them. The CDR3 totals 14 residues. The V gene's germline CDR1 is DFQATT and CDR2 SNEGSKA (reference sequence). The CDR3 reads CSAIGRGGTGELFF. The CDR3 bases are TGCAGTGCTATCGGCAGGGGTGGCACCGGGGAGCTGTTTTTT.

V and J are TRBV5-1 and TRBJ2-3; 9 nucleotides match TRBD1. The germline V gene encodes CDR1 SGHRS and CDR2 YFSETQ. The CDR3 covers 15 residues. V lost 2 bases and J lost 3; bases outside the gene matches: 4. CDR3 loop: CASSFGDRETDTQYF. The CDR3 DNA reads TGCGCCAGCAGCTTTGGGGACAGGGAGACAGATACGCAGTATTTT.

This clonotype turned up a few times. The chain combines TRBV11-2 with TRBJ1-6, with D perhaps TRBD1 (5 bases). Trimming shortened V by 0 bases and J by 9 bases, and 18 bases separated the two germline ends. The CDR3 extends over 17 amino acids. The germline CDR1 and CDR2 sequences are SGHAT and FQNNGV. CDR3: CASSLDRIPGRGSPLHF. The CDR3 nucleotides read TGTGCCAGCAGCTTAGATCGGATCCCGGGAAGGGGTTCACCCCTCCACTTT.

The chain has TRBV20-1 and TRBJ1-2; 7 bases are a match to TRBD1. CDR1 DFQATT and CDR2 SNEGSKA come from the germline V gene (reference sequence). The V gene end was trimmed by 2 bases and the J gene end by 4 bases; junction bases not matched to a gene: 7. This CDR3 spans 14 amino acids. The DNA of the CDR3 is TGCAGTGCTAGACCGTCGGGACAGTTCTATGGCTACACCTTC. This codes for CSARPSGQFYGYTF.

In this sample, this clonotype turned up a few times. This chain links TRBV3-1 with TRBJ1-1, with D perhaps matching TRBD1 (6 bases). The CDR3 covers 15 residues. V was shortened by 3 bases and J by 5 bases, with 16 bases between the two germline ends. The germline CDR1 and CDR2 sequences are LGHDT and YNNKEL (reference sequence). CDR3 residues: CASSQGTHRATEAFF. CDR3 bases: TGTGCCAGCAGCCAGGGGACGCACAGGGCTACTGAAGCTTTCTTT.

The CDR3 sequence: CASSPHWGSSYNEQFF. The DNA for the CDR3 is TGCGCCAGCAGCCCCCACTGGGGAAGCTCCTACAATGAGCAGTTCTTC. V gene TRBV5-1 combines with J gene TRBJ2-1, with unresolved D. CDR3 size: 16 residues. Germline V CDR1 and CDR2: SGHRS, YFSETQ. The ends were cut back, 4 bases at V and 0 bases at J, with 14 bases in the middle.

This clonotype turned up a few times. The chain carries TRBV4-3 and TRBJ2-6; possible D gene TRBD2, 5 bases. Germline V CDR1 and CDR2: LGHNA, YSLEER. V gave up 0 bases and J gave up 2 bases, with 11 bases separating them. The CDR3 runs to 17 residues. In nucleotides, the CDR3 is TGCGCCAGCAGCCAAGAAGGGCCGAGGGCTGGGGCCAACGTCCTGACTTTC. Translation: CASSQEGPRAGANVLTF.

This sequence joins TRBV7-2 and TRBJ2-5; D assignment may be TRBD1 or TRBD2 (5 bases each). The V gene's germline CDR1 is SGHTA and CDR2 FQGNSA. CDR3 length: 12 residues. The ends were cut back, 4 bases at V and 7 bases at J, with 10 bases in the middle. The DNA of the CDR3 is TGTGCCAGCAGCTGGGAGAGGGGGACCCAGTACTTC. It translates to CASSWERGTQYF.

The sample holds a few counts of this clonotype. V is TRBV11-2 and J is TRBJ2-1; TRBD2 might be the D (6 bases). V lost 4 bases and J 0 bases, leaving 19 bases between the germline ends. The germline gives CDR1 SGHAT, CDR2 FQNNGV. The CDR3 runs 18 residues. The CDR3 sequence: CASSSASLRGSSYNEQFF. The CDR3 coding sequence is TGTGCCAGCAGCTCGGCATCCCTACGGGGGAGCTCCTACAATGAGCAGTTCTTC.

CDR3 sequence: CASSTRDRYNQPQHF. For the CDR3, the DNA is TGTGCCAGCAGTACCCGGGACAGATACAATCAGCCCCAGCATTTT. The chain employs TRBV6-1 and TRBJ1-5; 7 nucleotides agree with TRBD1. CDR3 length: 15 amino acids. J was trimmed by 3 bases and V by 5 bases; bases with no gene match: 7. Germline lookup yields CDR1 MNHNS and CDR2 SASEGT.

This clonotype was seen ten or more times. The chain joins TRBV12-3 or TRBV12-4 to TRBJ2-7; TRBD1 matches 8 bases. Trimming removed 5 bases from V and 6 bases from J; junction bases left unmatched: 9. CDR3 length: 14 amino acids. CDR3 in amino acids: CASSPTGVLGEQYF. The CDR3 DNA follows: TGTGCCAGCAGTCCGACAGGGGTGCTGGGCGAGCAGTACTTC.

This clonotype has just a few counts. V gene TRBV12-3 or TRBV12-4 combines with J gene TRBJ1-1; 8 bases are a match to TRBD1. CDR3 length equals 14 residues. The V gene end was trimmed by 3 bases and the J gene end by 6 bases; junction bases not matched to a gene: 6. The CDR3: CASSLYRGVSEAFF. CDR3 DNA sequence: TGTGCCAGCAGTTTGTACAGGGGGGTGTCTGAAGCTTTCTTT.

This chain uses TRBV28 with TRBJ2-2; D possibly corresponds to TRBD2 (5 bases). Germline CDR1 is MDHEN and CDR2 is SYDVKM. V was cut by 10 bases and J by 4 bases, with 19 bases left in between. The CDR3 has 15 amino acids. CDR3 region: CATIGVGRTTGELFF. DNA of the CDR3: TGTGCCACCATCGGGGTAGGGCGAACCACCGGGGAGCTGTTTTTT.